A single T cell receptor beta chain is shown here with its context. The antigen it binds to is not known. No clone much larger than this one lies a single base away; base qualities are absent. TCRbeta CDR3 regions were profiled with the immunoSEQ Assay using bias-controlled multiplex PCR amplification of genomic DNA. The authors processed their data as follows. The absolute abundance of each unique TCRbeta CDR3 region was quantified after sequences were collapsed and filtered. Two models were used to test differential abundance: a binomial model (Fisher-equivalent) and a beta-binomial model that adds time-dependent variance fitted from healthy donors. Clones with fewer than 5 combined templates were removed, and a clone was called differentially abundant if the clone's Benjamini-Hochberg FDR was below 0.01. Using the form v = (b*log(k)+a)^2, the beta-binomial variance was modeled as a function of the total template count across the two samples. TCRdb obtained this table from immuneACCESS and retained in-frame rearrangements with V and J assigned. These tables miss some clones; where compared with another copy, unresolved V genes account for less than half of the shortfall, and the remainder is unexplained. The DNA was the basis for D and trimming; V, J and clone size are from that table. For this sample the table gives 45,000 to 75,000 clones, of which over 80% were detected only once. Approximately 15% of the sample comes from the top ten.

These data originate in a study of identifying expanded T cells in peripheral blood (dated by TCRdb to about 2019). For context, the study as a whole: Separate aliquots of the same genomic DNA pool were sequenced to produce technical replicates, and four replicates were compared in pairs. Here is what the overall study found, with its caveats: In all healthy donors, the variance in clone template counts between samples taken around 14 days apart rose significantly as total template count increased. The authors expected biological variance in healthy repertoires might increase further over much longer intervals such as months to years. The beta-binomial model significantly reduced the number of clones called differentially abundant and the false-positive rate across all healthy-donor time intervals. The binomial model flagged around 1.2 differentially abundant clones between technical replicates but around 15 over about 2 weeks and 19 over around four weeks.

During the collection period, no immune events, such as infections, were documented for the healthy donors. Healthy-donor blood repertoires served as a training cohort to calibrate time-dependent variance in a beta-binomial model of T-cell clone differential abundance. The training cohort comprised about ten healthy donors, 3 female and 7 male. On average the donors were about 45 years old, and their ages spanned about 29 to 65 years. Whole blood was collected from each healthy donor at three time points spaced 2 to 3 weeks apart and obtained from a commercial supplier. For immunosequencing, genomic DNA was extracted from whole blood that had not been sorted. The CDR3 contains 15 residues, cysteine and phenylalanine counted. Of all the DNA, just the CDR3 is kept, 45 bases in frame from base 1. The junction carries 12 bases between V and J, which are trimmed by 1 base and 6 bases respectively. CDR1 and CDR2, per the germline V gene, are MGHRA and YSYEKL.

Input material: blood. This receptor was obtained from a person aged 18-69 years in good health. This receptor chain uses TRBV4-1 and TRBJ2-2, with no reliable assignment of the D segment. The CDR3 region reads CASSQGAWGSGELFF. The nucleotide sequence reads TGCGCCAGCAGCCAAGGGGCATGGGGTTCCGGGGAGCTGTTTTTT.